The T cell receptor (beta chain) under discussion was sequenced for a study of blood T cell repertoires in COVID-19 (dated by TCRdb to 2019 to 2021). With regard to the full study: Collaborator samples came from the United States, Italy and Spain and covered acute and convalescent phases of COVID-19. The prospective study material was composed of cDNA or gDNA derived from T cells, B-cell-depleted T cells, or PBMCs. The dataset comprised deeply sampled blood TCRbeta repertoires from subjects exposed to, actively infected with, or recovered from COVID-19. A freely available public database, intended as a resource for researchers studying the immune response to SARS-CoV-2, is where the repertoires were released. Samples were obtained from the ongoing ImmuneRACE study (first 160 participants) and from 950 to 1,500 subjects provided by 6 global collaborators. A de-identified subject ID, COVID-19 status, age in years and sex were almost always included in the sample metadata. HLA class I and class II types, where available, came from metadata supplied by the sample provider rather than from assay-based typing.

The immunoSEQ Assay, a bias-controlled multiplex PCR, was used to amplify TCRbeta CDR3 regions from genomic DNA. Per the original workflow: The number of nucleated cells in each sample was estimated by amplification of reference gene primers within the assay. Sequence reads were collapsed and filtered to measure the absolute abundance of every unique TCRbeta CDR3 rearrangement. For each sample, productive Simpson clonality was calculated as the square root of Simpson's diversity index across productive rearrangements. As stored in TCRdb, this immuneACCESS dataset retains in-frame rearrangements with V and J assigned. A fraction of the clones does not appear; measured against another copy, unresolved V genes explain less than half of the discrepancy, and the remainder lacks a known reason. V, J and clone size are taken as reported in that table, and D and trimming were inferred from the DNA itself. Here the sample has 160,000 or so clones; 80% to 90% occur a single time. Roughly 15% of the sample belongs to the ten largest clones.

Collaborating institutions collected whole blood in K2EDTA tubes following their own protocols. Collaborator samples were shipped for TCRbeta analysis as frozen whole blood, isolated PBMCs, or DNA extracted from either sample type. As regards this clone: Its specific antigen is unknown. It has no much larger one-base neighbor in the sample; base qualities were not kept.

What the work shows at the level of the full study, not this receptor alone: Clinical and demographic metadata were provided uncurated, with the amount varying by source and participant.

The junction shows trimming of 2 bases on V and 3 bases on J, and the gene matches do not reach 4 bases of it. The CDR3 spans 14 residues, from the cysteine through the phenylalanine. The kept DNA is CDR3 alone, 42 bases in frame from the first base. The germline V gene specifies SGHNT as CDR1 and YENEEA as CDR2. Material: peripheral blood. This clonotype was sampled from a woman between 35 and 50 years old with acute or convalescent COVID-19. This chain joins TRBV11-3 to TRBJ2-7, and 7 junctional nucleotides match TRBD1. The CDR3: CASSLNRGYYEQYF. The DNA sequence is given as TGTGCCAGCAGCTTAAACAGGGGTTACTACGAGCAGTACTTC. This CDR3, with the reference TRBV11-3 and TRBJ2-7 proteins standing in past its ends, gives the full variable domain EAGVVQSPRYKIIEKKQPVAFWCNPISGHNTLYWYLQNLGQGPELLIRYENEEAVDDSQLPKDRFSAERLKGVDSTLKIQPAELGDSAVYLCASSLNRGYYEQYFGPGTRLTVT.